These 5 T cell receptor beta chains were all obtained from the same sample, sequenced in a study of cytomegalovirus exposure and HLA in healthy donors. The PCR ran on 60 Vbeta and 13 Jbeta primers. Method: immunoSEQ multiplex PCR; TCRdb's copy keeps in-frame clones and lacks some. This table has more than 150,000 clones, about four fifths appearing once. What was sequenced was PBMCs. All receptors come from a girl aged 5-17 years in good health and CMV-seropositive.

This sequence joins TRBV4-1 and TRBJ1-4; 7 bases map to TRBD1. There are 14 residues in the CDR3. The J segment lost 1 base and the V segment lost 8 bases, leaving 4 bases of the junction unmatched. Germline V gene sequence: CDR1 MGHRA, CDR2 YSYEKL. In DNA form, the CDR3 reads TGCGCCAGCCGAAACAGGGGAACTAATGAAAAACTGTTTTTT. Its translation: CASRNRGTNEKLFF.

The V gene is TRBV11-3, the J gene TRBJ2-3; 8 positions match TRBD2. V lost 1 base to trimming and J lost 0 bases; unmatched junction nucleotides: 0. Germline-derived CDR1 and CDR2 are SGHNT and YENEEA. The CDR3 runs 15 residues. CDR3 DNA sequence: TGTGCCAGCAGCTTAGGACTAGCGAGCACAGATACGCAGTATTTT. This sequence encodes CASSLGLASTDTQYF.

This sequence joins TRBV19 and TRBJ1-5; D might be TRBD1 (6 bases). V was cut by 6 bases and J by 7 bases, with 13 bases left in between. CDR1 is LNHDA, CDR2 SQIVND, per germline (reference sequence). The CDR3 runs 13 residues. Here the CDR3 reads CASREQGTQPQHF. As DNA, the CDR3 is TGTGCCAGTAGGGAACAGGGCACGCAGCCCCAGCATTTT.

V gene TRBV4-2 combines with J gene TRBJ1-2; TRBD1 is a possible D gene (5 bases). V was pared by 1 base and J by 8 bases, with 14 bases between. The CDR3 length is 14 residues. Germline V CDR1 and CDR2: LGHNA, YNFKEQ. The CDR3 loop reads CASSQGEGGVGYTF. The CDR3 DNA reads as TGTGCCAGCAGCCAAGGGGAGGGAGGGGTCGGCTACACCTTC.

This clone was seen only a few times. The chain has TRBV2 and TRBJ2-1; D is possibly TRBD2 (6 bases). V lost 6 bases to trimming and J lost 9 bases, with 9 bases between them. The CDR3 consists of 11 residues. The germline V gene encodes CDR1 SNHLY and CDR2 FYNNEI. CDR3 in amino acids: CASRLAFEQFF. CDR3 in DNA: TGTGCCAGCAGACTAGCCTTTGAGCAGTTCTTC.